The following is a TCR beta chain sequence with its context. Antigen unknown. The data belong to a study of PD-1 blockade in classical Hodgkin lymphoma. Study summary: Patients were administered nivolumab (3 mg/kg intravenously) every 2 weeks. Study conclusions and caveats: A significant rise in TCR diversity was seen by C4D1 for CD4+ cells but not for CD8+ cells. Complete responders matched newly diagnosed patients in baseline diversity.

Time point specified: cycle 4 day 1 (C4D1), after five to seven weeks of nivolumab. Every patient was affected by relapse after autologous stem cell transplantation, while exposure to brentuximab vedotin was not uniform. CD4+ T cells were purified from thawed PBMCs by magnetic negative selection. Best responses included complete response and partial response; otherwise, the best response was progressive disease. Clones were sequenced by immunoSEQ multiplex PCR, and TCRdb holds only the in-frame ones, with some missing. Of 20,000 or so clones listed, over 65% are singletons. The CDR3 sequence is 15 residues long. V shed 7 bases and J 4 bases; nucleotides not matched to a gene: 9. CDR1 is LNHDA and CDR2 is SQIVND in the germline V gene (reference sequence).

Specimen: CD4+ T cells from blood, collected before the fourth cycle of nivolumab. The source is a human donor with classical Hodgkin lymphoma. This chain joins TRBV19 and TRBJ2-5, with TRBD1 matching over 10 bases. CDR3 loop: CASTPTGGGRETQYF. The CDR3 bases are TGTGCCAGTACCCCGACAGGGGGCGGGAGAGAGACCCAGTACTTC.